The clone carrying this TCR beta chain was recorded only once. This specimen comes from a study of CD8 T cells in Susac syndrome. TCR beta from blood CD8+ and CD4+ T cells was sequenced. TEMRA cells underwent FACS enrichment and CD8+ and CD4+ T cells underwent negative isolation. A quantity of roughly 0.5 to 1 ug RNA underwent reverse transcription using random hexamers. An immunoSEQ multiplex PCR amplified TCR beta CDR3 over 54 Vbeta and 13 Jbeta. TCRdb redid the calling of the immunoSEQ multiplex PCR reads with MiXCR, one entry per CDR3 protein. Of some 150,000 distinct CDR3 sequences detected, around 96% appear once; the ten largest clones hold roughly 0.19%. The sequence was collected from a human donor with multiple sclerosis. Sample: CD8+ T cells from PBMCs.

This chain's CDR3 is CASRGGFSNQPQHF. The CDR3 DNA reads as TGTGCCAGCAGGGGAGGGTTCAGCAATCAGCCCCAGCATTTT. The rearrangement joins TRBV28 to TRBJ1-5; D not resolved. In germline, CDR1 is MDHEN, CDR2 SYDVKM. The CDR3 totals 14 residues. Trimming stripped 6 bases from V and 1 base from J, with 10 bases between.